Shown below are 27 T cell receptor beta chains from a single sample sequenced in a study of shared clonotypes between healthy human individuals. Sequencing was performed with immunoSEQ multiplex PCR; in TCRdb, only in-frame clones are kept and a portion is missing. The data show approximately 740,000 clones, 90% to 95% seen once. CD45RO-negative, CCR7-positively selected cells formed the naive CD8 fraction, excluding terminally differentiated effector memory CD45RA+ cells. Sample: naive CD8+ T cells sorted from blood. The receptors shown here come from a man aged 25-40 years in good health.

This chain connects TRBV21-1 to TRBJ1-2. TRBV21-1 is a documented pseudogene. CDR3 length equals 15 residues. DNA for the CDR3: TGTGCCAGCAGCAAAAGAGGAGCCGGGCGCTGGGGCTACACCTTC. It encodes CASSKRGAGRWGYTF.

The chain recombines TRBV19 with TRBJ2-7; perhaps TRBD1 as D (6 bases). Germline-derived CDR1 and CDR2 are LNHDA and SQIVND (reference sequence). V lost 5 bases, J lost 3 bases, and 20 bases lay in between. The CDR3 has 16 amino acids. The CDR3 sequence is CASSRPTGKHDYEQYF. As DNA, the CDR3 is TGTGCCAGTAGTCGCCCGACAGGAAAGCACGACTACGAGCAGTACTTC.

The CDR3 coding sequence is TGTGCCAGTAGTATAGGGCCCAGTGATAGCAATCAGCCCCAGCATTTT. Amino acids: CASSIGPSDSNQPQHF. The rearrangement uses TRBV19 and TRBJ1-5; the D is unclear. The CDR3 runs 16 residues. Germline lookup yields CDR1 LNHDA and CDR2 SQIVND (reference sequence). The V and J ends lost 1 base and 0 bases respectively, with 10 bases between them. The whole variable domain, remainder taken from reference TRBV19 and TRBJ1-5, is DGGITQSPKYLFRKEGQNVTLSCEQNLNHDAMYWYRQDPGQGLRLIYYSQIVNDFQKGDIAEGYSVSREKKESFPLTVTSAQKNPTAFYLCASSIGPSDSNQPQHFGDGTRLSIL.

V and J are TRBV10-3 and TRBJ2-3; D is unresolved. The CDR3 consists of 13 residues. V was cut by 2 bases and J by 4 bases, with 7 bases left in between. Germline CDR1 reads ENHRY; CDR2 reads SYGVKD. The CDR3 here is CAISEVPADTQYF. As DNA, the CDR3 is TGTGCCATCAGTGAGGTTCCCGCAGATACGCAGTATTTT.

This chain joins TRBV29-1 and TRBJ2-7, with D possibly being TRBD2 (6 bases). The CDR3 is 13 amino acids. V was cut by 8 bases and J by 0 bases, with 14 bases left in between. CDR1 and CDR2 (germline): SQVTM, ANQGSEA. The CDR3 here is CSTRDSFSYEQYF. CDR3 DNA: TGCAGCACCCGGGACTCCTTCTCCTACGAGCAGTACTTC.

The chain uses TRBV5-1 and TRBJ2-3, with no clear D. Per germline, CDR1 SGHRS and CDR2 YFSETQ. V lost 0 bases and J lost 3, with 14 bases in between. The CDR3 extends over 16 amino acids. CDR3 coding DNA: TGCGCCAGCAGCTTGGCTTACTCGGGTGCGACAGATACGCAGTATTTT. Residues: CASSLAYSGATDTQYF.

CDR3 in amino acids: CASSPGQGFWNEQYF. Written as DNA, the CDR3 is TGCGCCAGCAGTCCTGGACAGGGCTTTTGGAACGAGCAGTACTTC. This chain links TRBV10-2 with TRBJ2-7, with 8 bases matching TRBD1. Germline V lookup: CDR1 WSHSY, CDR2 SAAADI. After removal of 5 bases from V and 5 bases from J, the junction contained 11 bases not matched to a gene. The CDR3 is 15 residues long.

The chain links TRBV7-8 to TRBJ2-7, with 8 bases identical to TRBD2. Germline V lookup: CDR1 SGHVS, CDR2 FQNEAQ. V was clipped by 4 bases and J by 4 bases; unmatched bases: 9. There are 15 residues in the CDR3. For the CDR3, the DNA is TGTGCCAGCAGCTCGTTTAGCGGGAACCAGTACGAGCAGTACTTC. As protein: CASSSFSGNQYEQYF.

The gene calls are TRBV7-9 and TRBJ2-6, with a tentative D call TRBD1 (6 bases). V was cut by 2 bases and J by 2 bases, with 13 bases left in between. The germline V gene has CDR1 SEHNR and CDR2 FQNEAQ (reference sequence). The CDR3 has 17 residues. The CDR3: CASSLSRGNPGANVLTF. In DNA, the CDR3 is TGTGCCAGCAGCTTATCAAGGGGGAACCCTGGGGCCAACGTCCTGACTTTC.

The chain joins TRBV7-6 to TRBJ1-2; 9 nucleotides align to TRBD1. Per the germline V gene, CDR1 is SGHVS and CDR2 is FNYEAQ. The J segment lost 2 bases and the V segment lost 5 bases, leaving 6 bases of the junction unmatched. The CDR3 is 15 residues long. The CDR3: CASSLGQGRNYGYTF. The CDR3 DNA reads TGTGCCAGCAGCCTAGGACAGGGGAGGAACTATGGCTACACCTTC.

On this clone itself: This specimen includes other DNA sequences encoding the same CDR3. The CDR3 nucleotides read TGTGCCAGCAGCTTCGGATCCGGGGAGCTGTTTTTT. It codes for CASSFGSGELFF. This rearrangement joins TRBV7-9 to TRBJ2-2; no clear D gene. The CDR3 runs to 12 residues. The V end was cut by 3 bases, the J end by 6 bases, with 5 bases between. CDR1 SEHNR and CDR2 FQNEAQ come from the germline V gene (reference sequence). Full variable domain (missing parts from reference TRBV7-9 and TRBJ2-2): DTGVSQNPRHKITKRGQNVTFRCDPISEHNRLYWYRQTLGQGPEFLTYFQNEAQLEKSRLLSDRFSAERPKGSFSTLEIQRTEQGDSAMYLCASSFGSGELFFGEGSRLTVL.

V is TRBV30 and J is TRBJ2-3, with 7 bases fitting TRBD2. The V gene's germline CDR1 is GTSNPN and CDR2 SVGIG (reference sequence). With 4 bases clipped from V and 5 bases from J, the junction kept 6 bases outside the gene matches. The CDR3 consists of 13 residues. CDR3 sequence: CAWTSTGGDTQYF. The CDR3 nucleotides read TGTGCCTGGACCTCTACGGGGGGAGATACGCAGTATTTT.

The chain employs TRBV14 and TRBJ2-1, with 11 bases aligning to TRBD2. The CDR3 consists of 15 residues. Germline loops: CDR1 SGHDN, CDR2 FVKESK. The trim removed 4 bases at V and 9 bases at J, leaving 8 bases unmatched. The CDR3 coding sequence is TGTGCCAGCAGCCGTACTAGCGGGAGATACGGTGAGCAGTTCTTC. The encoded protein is CASSRTSGRYGEQFF.

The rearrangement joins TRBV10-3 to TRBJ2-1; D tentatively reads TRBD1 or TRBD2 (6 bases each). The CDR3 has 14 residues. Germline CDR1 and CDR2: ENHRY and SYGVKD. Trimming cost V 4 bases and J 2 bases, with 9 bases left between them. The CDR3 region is CAISVGGPYNEQFF. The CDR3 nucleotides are TGTGCCATCAGTGTCGGGGGCCCCTACAATGAGCAGTTCTTC.

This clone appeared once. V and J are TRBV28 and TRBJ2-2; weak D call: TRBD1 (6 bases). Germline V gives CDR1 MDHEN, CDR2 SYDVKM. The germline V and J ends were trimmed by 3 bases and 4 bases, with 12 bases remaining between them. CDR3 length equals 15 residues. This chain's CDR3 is CASSLSGVGTGELFF. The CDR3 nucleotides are TGTGCCAGCAGTTTGTCAGGGGTCGGCACCGGGGAGCTGTTTTTT.

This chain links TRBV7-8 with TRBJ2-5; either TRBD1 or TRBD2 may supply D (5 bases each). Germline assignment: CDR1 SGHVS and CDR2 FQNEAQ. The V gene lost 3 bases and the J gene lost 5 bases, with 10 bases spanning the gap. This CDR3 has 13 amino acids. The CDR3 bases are TGTGCCAGCAGCTTCCGTTGGGGGGAGACCCAGTACTTC. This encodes CASSFRWGETQYF. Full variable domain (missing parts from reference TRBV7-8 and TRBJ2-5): GAGVSQSPRYKVAKRGQDVALRCDPISGHVSLFWYQQALGQGPEFLTYFQNEAQLDKSGLPSDRFFAERPEGSVSTLKIQRTQQEDSAVYLCASSFRWGETQYFGPGTRLLVL.

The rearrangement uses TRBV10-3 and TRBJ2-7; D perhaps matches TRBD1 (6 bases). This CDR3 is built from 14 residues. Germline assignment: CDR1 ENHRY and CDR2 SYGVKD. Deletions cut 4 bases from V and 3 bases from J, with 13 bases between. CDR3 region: CAISAGQPDYEQYF. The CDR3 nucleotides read TGTGCCATCAGTGCGGGACAACCCGACTACGAGCAGTACTTC.

CDR3 region: CASQTGTISYEQYF. As DNA, the CDR3 is TGTGCCAGCCAAACCGGGACTATCTCCTACGAGCAGTACTTC. The chain has TRBV7-9 and TRBJ2-7; 7 bases match TRBD2. CDR1 is SEHNR and CDR2 is FQNEAQ in the germline V gene (reference sequence). The CDR3 covers 14 residues. J was trimmed by 0 bases and V by 8 bases; bases with no gene match: 7.

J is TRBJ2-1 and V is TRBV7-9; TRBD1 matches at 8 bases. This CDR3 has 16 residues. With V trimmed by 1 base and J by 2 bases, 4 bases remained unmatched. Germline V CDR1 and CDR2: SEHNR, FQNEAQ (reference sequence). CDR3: CASSLVRGPAYNEQFF. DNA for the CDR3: TGTGCCAGCAGCTTAGTCAGGGGGCCCGCCTACAATGAGCAGTTCTTC.

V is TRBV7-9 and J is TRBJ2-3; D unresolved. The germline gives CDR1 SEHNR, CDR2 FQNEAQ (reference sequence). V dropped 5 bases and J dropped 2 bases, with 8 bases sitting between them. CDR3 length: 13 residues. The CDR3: CASSTPDTDTQYF. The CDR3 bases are TGTGCCAGCAGCACGCCCGACACAGATACGCAGTATTTT.

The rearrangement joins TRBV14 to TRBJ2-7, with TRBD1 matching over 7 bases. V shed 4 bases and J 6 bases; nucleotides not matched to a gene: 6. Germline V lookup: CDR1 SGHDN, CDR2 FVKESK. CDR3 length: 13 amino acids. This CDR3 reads CASSLRTGTEQYF. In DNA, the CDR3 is TGTGCCAGCAGCCTCCGGACAGGAACCGAGCAGTACTTC. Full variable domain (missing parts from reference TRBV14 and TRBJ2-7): EAGVTQFPSHSVIEKGQTVTLRCDPISGHDNLYWYRRVMGKEIKFLLHFVKESKQDESGMPNNRFLAERTGGTYSTLKVQPAELEDSGVYFCASSLRTGTEQYFGPGTRLTVT.

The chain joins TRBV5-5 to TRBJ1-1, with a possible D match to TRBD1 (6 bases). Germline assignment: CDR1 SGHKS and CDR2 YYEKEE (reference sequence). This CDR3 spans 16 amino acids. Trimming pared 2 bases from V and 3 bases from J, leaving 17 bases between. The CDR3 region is CASSLGGVLRDTEAFF. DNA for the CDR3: TGTGCCAGCAGCTTAGGGGGGGTCCTTCGGGACACTGAAGCTTTCTTT. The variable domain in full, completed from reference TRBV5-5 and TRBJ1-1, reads DAGVTQSPTHLIKTRGQQVTLRCSPISGHKSVSWYQQVLGQGPQFIFQYYEKEERGRGNFPDRFSARQFPNYSSELNVNALLLGDSALYLCASSLGGVLRDTEAFFGQGTRLTVV.

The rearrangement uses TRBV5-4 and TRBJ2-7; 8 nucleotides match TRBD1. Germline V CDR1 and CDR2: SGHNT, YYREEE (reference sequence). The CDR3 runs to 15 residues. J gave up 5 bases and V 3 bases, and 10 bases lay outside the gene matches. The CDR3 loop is CASSSKGQGVDEQYF. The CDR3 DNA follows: TGTGCCAGCAGCTCCAAAGGACAGGGTGTCGACGAGCAGTACTTC. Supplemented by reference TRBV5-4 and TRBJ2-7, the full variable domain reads ETGVTQSPTHLIKTRGQQVTLRCSSQSGHNTVSWYQQALGQGPQFIFQYYREEENGRGNFPPRFSGLQFPNYSSELNVNALELDDSALYLCASSSKGQGVDEQYFGPGTRLTVT.

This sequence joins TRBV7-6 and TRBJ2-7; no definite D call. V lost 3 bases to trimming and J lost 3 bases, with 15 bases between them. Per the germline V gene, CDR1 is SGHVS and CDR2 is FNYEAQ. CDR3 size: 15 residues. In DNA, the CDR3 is TGTGCCAGCAGCTTGTCCGGAGAGAGTAGCTACGAGCAGTACTTC. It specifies CASSLSGESSYEQYF. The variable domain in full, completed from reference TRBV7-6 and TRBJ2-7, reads GAGVSQSPRYKVTKRGQDVALRCDPISGHVSLYWYRQALGQGPEFLTYFNYEAQQDKSGLPNDRFSAERPEGSISTLTIQRTEQRDSAMYRCASSLSGESSYEQYFGPGTRLTVT.

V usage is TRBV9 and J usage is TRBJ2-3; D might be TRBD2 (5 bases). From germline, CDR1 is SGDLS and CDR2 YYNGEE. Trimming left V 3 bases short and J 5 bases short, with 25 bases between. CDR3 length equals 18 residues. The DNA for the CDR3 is TGTGCCAGCAGCGCCTCTAGCTTCCCGGCACCAGACGGAGATACGCAGTATTTT. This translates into CASSASSFPAPDGDTQYF.

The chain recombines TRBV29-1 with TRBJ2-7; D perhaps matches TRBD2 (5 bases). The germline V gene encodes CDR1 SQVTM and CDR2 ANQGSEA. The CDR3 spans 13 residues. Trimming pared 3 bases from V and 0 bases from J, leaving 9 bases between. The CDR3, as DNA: TGCAGCGTTGATATGAGGGACTCCTACGAGCAGTACTTC. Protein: CSVDMRDSYEQYF.

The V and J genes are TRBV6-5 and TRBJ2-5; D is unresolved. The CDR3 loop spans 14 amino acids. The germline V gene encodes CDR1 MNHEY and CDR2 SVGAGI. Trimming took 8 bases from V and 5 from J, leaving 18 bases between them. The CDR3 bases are TGTGCCAGCCCCACCTCCGGGTCTCAGGAGACCCAGTACTTC. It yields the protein CASPTSGSQETQYF.